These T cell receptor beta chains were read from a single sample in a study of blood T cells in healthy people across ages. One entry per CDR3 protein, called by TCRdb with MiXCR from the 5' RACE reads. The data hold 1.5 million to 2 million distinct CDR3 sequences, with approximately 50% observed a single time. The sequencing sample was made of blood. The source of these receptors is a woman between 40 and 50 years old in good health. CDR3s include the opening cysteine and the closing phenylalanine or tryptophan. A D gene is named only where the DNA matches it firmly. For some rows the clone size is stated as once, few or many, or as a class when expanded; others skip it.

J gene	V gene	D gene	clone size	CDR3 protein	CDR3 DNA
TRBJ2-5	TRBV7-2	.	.	CASSLTDETQYF	TGTGCCAGCAGCTTAACCGACGAGACCCAGTACTTC
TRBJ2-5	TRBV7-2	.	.	CASSFRRGGETQYF	TGTGCCAGCAGCTTCAGGAGGGGGGGAGAGACCCAGTACTTC
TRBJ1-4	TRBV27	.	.	CASGPRVSEKLFF	TGTGCCAGCGGACCCAGGGTTTCTGAAAAACTGTTTTTT
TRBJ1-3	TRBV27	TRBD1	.	CASSLNRGLGNTIYF	TGTGCCAGCAGTCTAAACAGGGGGCTCGGAAACACCATATATTTT
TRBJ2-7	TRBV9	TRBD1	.	CASSATGVDEQYF	TGTGCCAGCAGCGCGACAGGGGTCGATGAGCAGTACTTC
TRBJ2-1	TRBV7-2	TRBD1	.	CASSSRQGSSYNEQFF	TGTGCCAGCAGTTCCCGACAGGGGAGCTCCTACAATGAGCAGTTCTTC
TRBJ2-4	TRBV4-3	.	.	CASSQEGGAKNIQYF	TGCGCCAGCAGCCAAGAAGGGGGGGCCAAAAACATTCAGTACTTC
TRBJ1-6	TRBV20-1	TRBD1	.	CSARDYRGYNSPLHF	TGCAGTGCTAGAGACTACAGGGGCTATAATTCACCCCTCCACTTT
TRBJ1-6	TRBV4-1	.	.	CASSQHYNSPLHF	TGCGCCAGCAGCCAGCATTATAATTCACCCCTCCACTTT
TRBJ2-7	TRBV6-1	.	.	CASSERSSYEQYF	TGTGCCAGCAGCGAGAGGAGCTCCTACGAGCAGTACTTC
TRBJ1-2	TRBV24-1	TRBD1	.	CATSDWGTGSKDGYTF	TGTGCCACCAGTGATTGGGGGACAGGGAGTAAGGATGGCTACACCTTC
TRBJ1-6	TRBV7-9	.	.	CASSLAFGSINSPLHF	TGTGCCAGCAGCTTAGCGTTTGGCAGTATTAATTCACCCCTCCACTTT
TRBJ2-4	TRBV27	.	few	CASSWRDIQYF	TGTGCCAGCAGTTGGCGGGACATTCAGTACTTC
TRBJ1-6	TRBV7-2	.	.	CASSLLSFRGVNSPLHF	TGTGCCAGCAGCTTACTATCCTTCAGGGGCGTTAATTCACCCCTCCACTTT
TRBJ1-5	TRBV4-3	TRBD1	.	CASSQDTGENQPQHF	TGCGCCAGCAGCCAAGATACAGGGGAAAATCAGCCCCAGCATTTT
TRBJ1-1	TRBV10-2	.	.	CASGPGNTEAFF	TGCGCCAGCGGACCCGGGAACACTGAAGCTTTCTTT
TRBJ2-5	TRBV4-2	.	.	CASSQDRWGPRETQYF	TGTGCCAGCAGCCAAGATCGGTGGGGGCCGAGAGAGACCCAGTACTTC
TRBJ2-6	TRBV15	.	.	CATSEPGANVLTF	TGTGCCACCAGCGAACCTGGGGCCAACGTCCTGACTTTC
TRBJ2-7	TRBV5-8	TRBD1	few	CASSEDRAVYEQYF	TGTGCCAGCAGCGAGGACAGGGCAGTCTACGAGCAGTACTTC
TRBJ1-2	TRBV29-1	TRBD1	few	CSATIRGPTNYGYTF	TGCAGCGCAACAATCAGGGGGCCGACTAACTATGGCTACACCTTC
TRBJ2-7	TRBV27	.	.	CASSLGMRKAGQFNYEQYF	TGTGCCAGCAGTTTAGGAATGCGTAAGGCCGGACAGTTTAACTACGAGCAGTACTTC
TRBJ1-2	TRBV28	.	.	CASNPARGPSYGYTF	TGTGCCAGCAACCCTGCCCGGGGACCATCTTATGGCTACACCTTC
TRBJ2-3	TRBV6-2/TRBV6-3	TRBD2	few	CASSKIGTSGGGRNTQYF	TGTGCCAGCAGTAAAATAGGGACTAGCGGGGGGGGTCGTAATACGCAGTATTTT
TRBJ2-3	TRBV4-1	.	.	CASSQEVRSTDTQYF	TGCGCCAGCAGCCAAGAAGTGCGGAGCACAGATACGCAGTATTTT
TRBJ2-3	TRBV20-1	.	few	CSATDLGAQLLTDTQYF	TGCAGTGCTACCGATTTGGGGGCACAACTTCTCACAGATACGCAGTATTTT
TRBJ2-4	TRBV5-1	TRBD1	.	CAGSLRDRGDIQYF	TGCGCCGGCAGCTTGAGGGACAGGGGGGACATTCAGTACTTC
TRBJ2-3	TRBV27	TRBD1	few	CASSSLGTGGITDTQYF	TGTGCCAGCAGTTCCCTTGGGACAGGGGGGATCACAGATACGCAGTATTTT
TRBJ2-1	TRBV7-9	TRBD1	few	CASVSGGRFYNEQFF	TGTGCCAGCGTTTCAGGGGGCAGATTCTACAATGAGCAGTTCTTC
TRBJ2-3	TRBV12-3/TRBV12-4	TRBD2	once	CASSLGVGAGGSADTQYF	TGTGCCAGCAGTTTAGGAGTTGGAGCGGGGGGTAGCGCAGATACGCAGTATTTT
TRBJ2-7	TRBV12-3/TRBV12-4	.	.	CASSLGGGNYNEQYF	TGTGCCAGCAGTTTAGGGGGAGGCAACTACAATGAGCAGTACTTC
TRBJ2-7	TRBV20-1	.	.	CSARGWESAQYF	TGCAGTGCTCGGGGATGGGAGAGCGCCCAGTACTTC
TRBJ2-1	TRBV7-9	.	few	CASSPGTTTYNEQFF	TGTGCCAGCAGCCCTGGGACGACCACCTACAATGAGCAGTTCTTC
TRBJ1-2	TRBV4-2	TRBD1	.	CASSQPTGGRNYGYTF	TGTGCCAGCAGCCAACCCACAGGGGGCAGGAACTATGGCTACACCTTC
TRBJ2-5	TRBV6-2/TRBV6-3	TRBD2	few	CASSYSPSGELETQYF	TGTGCCAGCAGTTACTCTCCTAGCGGGGAACTAGAGACCCAGTACTTC
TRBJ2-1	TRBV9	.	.	CASSAGTEVDEQFF	TGTGCCAGCAGCGCCGGGACTGAGGTAGATGAGCAGTTCTTC
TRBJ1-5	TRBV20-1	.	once	CSALQGTRQPQHF	TGCAGTGCTCTCCAGGGGACGAGGCAGCCCCAGCATTTT
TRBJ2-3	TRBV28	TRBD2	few	CASSPSHSGGRDTQYF	TGTGCCAGCAGCCCTTCCCACAGCGGGGGGAGAGATACGCAGTATTTT
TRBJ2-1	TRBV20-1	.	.	CSARAEGDSSNEQFF	TGCAGTGCTAGAGCGGAGGGGGACTCCTCCAATGAGCAGTTCTTC
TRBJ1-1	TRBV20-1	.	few	CSAYPNTEAFF	TGCAGTGCTTATCCGAACACTGAAGCTTTCTTT
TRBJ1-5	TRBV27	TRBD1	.	CASSFGTGRQPQHF	TGTGCCAGCAGTTTCGGGACAGGGCGACAGCCCCAGCATTTT
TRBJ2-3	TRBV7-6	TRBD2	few	CASSPSAGGLDTQYF	TGTGCCAGCAGCCCCTCAGCGGGGGGGCTGGATACGCAGTATTTT
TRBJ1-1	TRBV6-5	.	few	CATLSPANTEAFF	TGTGCCACCCTGTCCCCCGCGAACACTGAAGCTTTCTTT
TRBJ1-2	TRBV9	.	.	CASSVGGGQRGYTF	TGTGCCAGCAGCGTAGGCGGCGGGCAGAGGGGCTACACCTTC
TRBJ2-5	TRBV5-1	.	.	CASSPGGNTQETQYF	TGCGCCAGCAGCCCGGGCGGCAACACCCAAGAGACCCAGTACTTC
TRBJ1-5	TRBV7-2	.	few	CASSLRVGSNQPQHF	TGTGCCAGCAGCTTAAGGGTTGGCAGCAATCAGCCCCAGCATTTT
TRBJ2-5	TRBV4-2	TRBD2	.	CAGSSRLAGEETQYF	TGTGCCGGCAGCTCGCGACTAGCGGGGGAAGAGACCCAGTACTTC
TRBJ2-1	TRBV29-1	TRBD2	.	CSVELQPGRGATNYNEQFF	TGCAGCGTTGAGTTACAGCCGGGGCGGGGGGCAACTAACTACAATGAGCAGTTCTTC
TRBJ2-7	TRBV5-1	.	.	CASSGRQAEKYEQYF	TGCGCCAGCAGCGGAAGACAGGCGGAGAAGTACGAGCAGTACTTC
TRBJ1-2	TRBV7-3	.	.	CASSLTGDGGYTF	TGTGCCAGCAGCTTAACAGGGGACGGCGGCTACACCTTC
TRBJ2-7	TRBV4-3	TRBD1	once	CASSQEPPDRSFVEQYF	TGCGCCAGCAGCCAGGAACCCCCGGACAGGAGTTTTGTCGAGCAGTACTTC
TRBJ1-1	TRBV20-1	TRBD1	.	CSARRLIDRGRGEMNTEAFF	TGTAGTGCCAGAAGGTTAATTGACAGGGGGCGGGGGGAGATGAACACTGAAGCTTTCTTT
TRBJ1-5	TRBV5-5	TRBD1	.	CASSLDRGTNQPQHF	TGTGCCAGCAGCTTGGACAGGGGTACCAATCAGCCCCAGCATTTT
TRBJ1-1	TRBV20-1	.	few	CSATRGAGGTEAFF	TGCAGTGCCACAAGGGGGGCGGGAGGCACTGAAGCTTTCTTT
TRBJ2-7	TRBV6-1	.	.	CASSPLGLAGPDLEPYEQYF	TGTGCCAGCAGTCCCCTCGGGTTGGCAGGGCCGGATTTGGAGCCCTACGAGCAGTACTTC
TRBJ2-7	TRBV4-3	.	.	CASSQGNGGASYEQYF	TGCGCCAGCAGCCAAGGGAATGGCGGGGCCTCCTACGAGCAGTACTTC
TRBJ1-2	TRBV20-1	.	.	CSAGPSTGCGYTF	TGCAGTGCCGGACCTTCCACTGGGTGTGGCTACACCTTC
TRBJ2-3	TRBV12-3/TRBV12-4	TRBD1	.	CASSFYGTGSPDTQYF	TGTGCCAGCAGTTTTTATGGGACAGGGAGCCCAGATACGCAGTATTTT